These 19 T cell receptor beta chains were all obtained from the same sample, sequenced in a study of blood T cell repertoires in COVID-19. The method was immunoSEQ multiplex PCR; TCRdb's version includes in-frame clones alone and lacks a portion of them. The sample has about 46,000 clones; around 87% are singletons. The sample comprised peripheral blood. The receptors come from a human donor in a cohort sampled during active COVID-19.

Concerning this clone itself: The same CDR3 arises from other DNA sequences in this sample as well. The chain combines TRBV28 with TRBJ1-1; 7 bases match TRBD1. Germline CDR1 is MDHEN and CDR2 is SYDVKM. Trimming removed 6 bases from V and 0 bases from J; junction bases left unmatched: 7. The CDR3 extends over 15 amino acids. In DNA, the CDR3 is TGTGCCAGCAGCCGCCGACAGGGAATGAACACTGAAGCTTTCTTT. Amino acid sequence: CASSRRQGMNTEAFF.

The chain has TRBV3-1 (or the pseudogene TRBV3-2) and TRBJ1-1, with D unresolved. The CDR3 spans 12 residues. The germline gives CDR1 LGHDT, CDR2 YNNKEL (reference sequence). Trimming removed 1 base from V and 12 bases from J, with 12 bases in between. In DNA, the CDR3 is TGTGCCAGCAGCCAAGGGGAGACCGTCCCTTTCTTT. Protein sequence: CASSQGETVPFF.

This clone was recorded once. The CDR3: CSVATQGAVGGYTF. Here the CDR3 DNA reads TGCAGCGTCGCCACCCAGGGGGCTGTTGGGGGCTACACCTTC. J is TRBJ1-2 and V is TRBV29-1, with 8 bases fitting TRBD1. Germline V gives CDR1 SQVTM, CDR2 ANQGSEA. The CDR3 covers 14 residues. V gave up 6 bases and J gave up 8 bases; unmatched junction bases: 14.

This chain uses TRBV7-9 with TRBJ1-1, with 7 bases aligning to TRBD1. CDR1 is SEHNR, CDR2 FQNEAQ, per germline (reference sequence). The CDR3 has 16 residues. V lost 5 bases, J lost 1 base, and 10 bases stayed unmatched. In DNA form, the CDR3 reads TGTGCCAGCAGCGCCCTTACAGGGGATGAGAACACTGAAGCTTTCTTT. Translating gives CASSALTGDENTEAFF.

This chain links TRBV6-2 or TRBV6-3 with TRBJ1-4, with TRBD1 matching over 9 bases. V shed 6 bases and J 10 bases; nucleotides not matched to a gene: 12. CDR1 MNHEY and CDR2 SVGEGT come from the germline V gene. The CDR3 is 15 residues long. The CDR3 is CASSSGTGTFGKLFF. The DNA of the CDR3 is TGTGCCAGCAGCTCCGGGACAGGGACTTTTGGAAAACTGTTTTTT.

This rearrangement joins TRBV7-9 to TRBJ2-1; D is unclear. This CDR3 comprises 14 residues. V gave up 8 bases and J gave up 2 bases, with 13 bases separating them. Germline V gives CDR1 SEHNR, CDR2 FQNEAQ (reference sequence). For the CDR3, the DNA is TGTGCCAGCTCGGGTGATCAACCCTACAATGAGCAGTTCTTC. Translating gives CASSGDQPYNEQFF.

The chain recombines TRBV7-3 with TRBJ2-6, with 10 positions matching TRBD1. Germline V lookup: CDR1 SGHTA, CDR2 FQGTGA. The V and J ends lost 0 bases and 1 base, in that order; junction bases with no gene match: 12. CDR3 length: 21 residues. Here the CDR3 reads CASSLTGTGVRVGSGANVLTF. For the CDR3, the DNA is TGTGCCAGCAGCTTAACGGGGACAGGGGTTCGGGTTGGTTCTGGGGCCAACGTCCTGACTTTC.

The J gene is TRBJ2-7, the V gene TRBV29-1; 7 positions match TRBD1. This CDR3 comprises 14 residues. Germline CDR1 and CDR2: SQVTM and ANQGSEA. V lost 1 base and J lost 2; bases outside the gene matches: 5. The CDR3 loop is CSVEGGTVPYEQYF. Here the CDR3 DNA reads TGCAGCGTTGAAGGTGGGACAGTTCCCTACGAGCAGTACTTC.

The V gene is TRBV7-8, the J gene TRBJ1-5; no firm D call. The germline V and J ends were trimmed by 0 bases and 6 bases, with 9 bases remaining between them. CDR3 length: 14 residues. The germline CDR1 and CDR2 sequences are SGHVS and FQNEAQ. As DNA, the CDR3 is TGTGCCAGCAGCTTAGCAATTTCGGGTCAGCCCCAGCATTTT. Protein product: CASSLAISGQPQHF.

Written as DNA, the CDR3 is TGTGCCAGCAGTTCCAGGGTAGATTCACCCCTCCACTTT. It translates to CASSSRVDSPLHF. This chain links TRBV12-3 or TRBV12-4 with TRBJ1-6, with a weak D call TRBD1 (5 bases). Trimming stripped 4 bases from V and 8 bases from J, with 9 bases between. The CDR3 loop spans 13 amino acids.

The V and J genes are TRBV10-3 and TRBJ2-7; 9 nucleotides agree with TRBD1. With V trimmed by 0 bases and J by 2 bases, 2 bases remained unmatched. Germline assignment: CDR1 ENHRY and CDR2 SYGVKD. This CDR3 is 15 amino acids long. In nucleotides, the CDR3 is TGTGCCATCAGTGAGTCGTGGGACAGGGCCTACGAGCAGTACTTC. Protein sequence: CAISESWDRAYEQYF.

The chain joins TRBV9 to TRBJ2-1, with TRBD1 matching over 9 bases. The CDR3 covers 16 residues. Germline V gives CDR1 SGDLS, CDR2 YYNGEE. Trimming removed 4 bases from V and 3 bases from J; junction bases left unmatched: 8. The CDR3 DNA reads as TGTGCCAGCAGCCTCGGGTCGGGACAGGGCTACAATGAGCAGTTCTTC. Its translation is CASSLGSGQGYNEQFF.

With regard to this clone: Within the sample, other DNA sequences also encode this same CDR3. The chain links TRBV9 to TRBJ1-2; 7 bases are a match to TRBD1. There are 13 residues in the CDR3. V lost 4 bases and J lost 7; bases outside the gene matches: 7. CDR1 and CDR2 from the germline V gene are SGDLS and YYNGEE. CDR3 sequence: CASSLRQGRGYTF. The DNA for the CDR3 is TGTGCCAGCAGCCTAAGACAGGGTCGTGGCTACACCTTC.

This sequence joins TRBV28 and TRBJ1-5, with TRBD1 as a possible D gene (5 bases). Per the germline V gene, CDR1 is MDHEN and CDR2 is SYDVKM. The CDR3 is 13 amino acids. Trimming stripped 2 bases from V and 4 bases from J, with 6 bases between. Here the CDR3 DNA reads TGTGCCAGCAGTTTACAGGGTAATCAGCCCCAGCATTTT. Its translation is CASSLQGNQPQHF.

The CDR3 region has the DNA TGTGCCAGCAGTCCCTTCGCCGGGGAGCTGTTTTTT. Encoded protein: CASSPFAGELFF. The rearrangement uses TRBV27 and TRBJ2-2; D is unresolved. V was trimmed by 5 bases and J by 6 bases, leaving 7 bases between them. The V gene's germline CDR1 is MNHEY and CDR2 SMNVEV (reference sequence). The CDR3 extends over 12 amino acids.

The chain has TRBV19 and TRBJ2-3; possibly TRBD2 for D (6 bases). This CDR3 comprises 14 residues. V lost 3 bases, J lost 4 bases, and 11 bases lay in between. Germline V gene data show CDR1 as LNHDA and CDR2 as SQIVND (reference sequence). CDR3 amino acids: CASSIIWGADTQYF. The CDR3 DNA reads TGTGCCAGTAGTATTATCTGGGGGGCAGATACGCAGTATTTT.

CDR3 amino acids: CASSQAAQAEQYF. CDR3 DNA sequence: TGTGCCAGCAGCCAAGCGGCGCAGGCCGAGCAGTACTTC. The chain employs TRBV14 and TRBJ2-7, with unresolved D. The CDR3 has 13 amino acids. Looked up from germline, CDR1 is SGHDN and CDR2 is FVKESK. The V gene lost 1 base and the J gene lost 6 bases, with 10 bases spanning the gap.

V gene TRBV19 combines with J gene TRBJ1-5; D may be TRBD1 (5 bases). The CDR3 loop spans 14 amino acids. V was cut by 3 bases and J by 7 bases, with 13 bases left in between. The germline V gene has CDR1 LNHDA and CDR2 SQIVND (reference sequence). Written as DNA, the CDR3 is TGTGCCAGTAGTATCTCAGGGCCCGGACAGCCCCAGCATTTT. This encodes CASSISGPGQPQHF.

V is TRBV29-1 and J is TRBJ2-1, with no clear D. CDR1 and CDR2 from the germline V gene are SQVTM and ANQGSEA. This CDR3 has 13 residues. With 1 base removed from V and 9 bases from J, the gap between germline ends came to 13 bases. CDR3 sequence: CSVEVKILGEQFF. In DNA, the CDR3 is TGCAGCGTTGAAGTGAAGATTCTAGGTGAGCAGTTCTTC.